This is a list of T cell receptor beta chains from one sample in a study of blood T cell repertoires in COVID-19. Clones were sequenced by immunoSEQ multiplex PCR, and TCRdb holds only the in-frame ones, with some missing. Here the sample spans tens of thousands of clones, more than 80% being singletons. Sequenced input: peripheral blood. The receptors here all came from a woman older than 75 with active or convalescent COVID-19. Both conserved end residues are part of each CDR3. Fields, in order: CDR3 protein, CDR3 DNA, clone size, D gene, V gene, J gene. D genes are given only for firm matches. Size tells how often a clone was seen (once, few, many) or the class of an expanded clone, and some rows leave it out.

CDR3 protein: CASSPLGLASPQNTDTQYF
CDR3 DNA: TGTGCCAGCAGCCCGTTGGGACTAGCGTCCCCACAAAACACAGATACGCAGTATTTT
clone size: -
D gene: TRBD2
V gene: TRBV9
J gene: TRBJ2-3

CDR3 protein: CASSWAGDRRTDTQYF
CDR3 DNA: TGTGCCAGCAGTTGGGCCGGAGACAGGCGCACAGATACGCAGTATTTT
clone size: -
D gene: -
V gene: TRBV6-2/TRBV6-3
J gene: TRBJ2-3

CDR3 protein: CASSEANRGQSPLHF
CDR3 DNA: TGTGCCAGCAGTGAAGCGAACAGGGGGCAATCACCCCTCCACTTT
clone size: -
D gene: TRBD1
V gene: TRBV6-1
J gene: TRBJ1-6

CDR3 protein: CASSQMAFGELFF
CDR3 DNA: TGTGCCAGCAGCCAGATGGCTTTCGGGGAGCTGTTTTTT
clone size: -
D gene: -
V gene: TRBV3-1/TRBV3-2
J gene: TRBJ2-2

CDR3 protein: CASSLSSGKRTKNIQYF
CDR3 DNA: TGTGCCAGCAGCCTCTCGAGCGGGAAGAGAACCAAAAACATTCAGTACTTC
clone size: -
D gene: TRBD2
V gene: TRBV6-7
J gene: TRBJ2-4

CDR3 protein: CASSSTGDYGYTF
CDR3 DNA: TGTGCCAGCAGCTCGACAGGAGACTATGGCTACACCTTC
clone size: -
D gene: -
V gene: TRBV5-4
J gene: TRBJ1-2

CDR3 protein: CATRGTGYEQYF
CDR3 DNA: TGTGCCACGAGGGGGACAGGCTACGAGCAGTACTTC
clone size: -
D gene: TRBD1
V gene: TRBV2
J gene: TRBJ2-7

CDR3 protein: CASSFLAGGAYNEQFF
CDR3 DNA: TGTGCCAGCAGCTTCCTAGCGGGAGGCGCCTACAATGAGCAGTTCTTC
clone size: -
D gene: TRBD2
V gene: TRBV9
J gene: TRBJ2-1

CDR3 protein: CASSLGGGAQETQYF
CDR3 DNA: TGTGCCAGCAGCTTGGGCGGGGGGGCCCAAGAGACCCAGTACTTC
clone size: -
D gene: TRBD2
V gene: TRBV5-4
J gene: TRBJ2-5

CDR3 protein: CASSPQLGGSPLNTEAFF
CDR3 DNA: TGTGCCAGCAGCCCGCAGTTAGGAGGCAGCCCATTGAACACTGAAGCTTTCTTT
clone size: -
D gene: -
V gene: TRBV6-7
J gene: TRBJ1-1

CDR3 protein: CAISDRDRGGYEQYF
CDR3 DNA: TGTGCCATCAGTGATCGGGACAGGGGAGGGTACGAGCAGTACTTC
clone size: -
D gene: TRBD1
V gene: TRBV10-3
J gene: TRBJ2-7

CDR3 protein: CASSYPGQSYGYTF
CDR3 DNA: TGTGCCAGCAGTTACCCGGGACAGAGCTATGGCTACACCTTC
clone size: once
D gene: TRBD1
V gene: TRBV6-6
J gene: TRBJ1-2

CDR3 protein: CASSFNPGGGLYTEAFF
CDR3 DNA: TGCGCCAGCAGCTTTAATCCCGGCGGAGGGTTATACACTGAAGCTTTCTTT
clone size: -
D gene: -
V gene: TRBV5-1
J gene: TRBJ1-1

CDR3 protein: CAWSIRSQSGYTF
CDR3 DNA: TGTGCCTGGAGTATCAGATCCCAGTCAGGCTACACCTTC
clone size: -
D gene: -
V gene: TRBV30
J gene: TRBJ1-2

CDR3 protein: CASSPGQGGEETQYF
CDR3 DNA: TGTGCCAGCAGCCCGGGACAGGGGGGGGAAGAGACCCAGTACTTC
clone size: -
D gene: TRBD1
V gene: TRBV5-5
J gene: TRBJ2-5

CDR3 protein: CASSVDRDYGYTF
CDR3 DNA: TGTGCCAGCAGCGTGGACAGGGACTATGGCTACACCTTC
clone size: -
D gene: TRBD1
V gene: TRBV2
J gene: TRBJ1-2

CDR3 protein: CASSLRGGQETQYF
CDR3 DNA: TGTGCCAGCAGCTTAAGGGGAGGCCAAGAGACCCAGTACTTC
clone size: -
D gene: -
V gene: TRBV11-2
J gene: TRBJ2-5

CDR3 protein: CASSPKPGLAGAGELFF
CDR3 DNA: TGTGCCAGCAGCCCAAAACCGGGACTAGCGGGAGCCGGGGAGCTGTTTTTT
clone size: -
D gene: TRBD2
V gene: TRBV7-9
J gene: TRBJ2-2

CDR3 protein: CASSLTSGRGTGELFF
CDR3 DNA: TGTGCCAGCAGCCTAACTAGCGGGAGGGGTACCGGGGAGCTGTTTTTT
clone size: once
D gene: TRBD2
V gene: TRBV7-2
J gene: TRBJ2-2

CDR3 protein: CASSTHLDLYNEQFF
CDR3 DNA: TGTGCCAGTAGTACCCACCTAGACCTCTACAATGAGCAGTTCTTC
clone size: -
D gene: -
V gene: TRBV19
J gene: TRBJ2-1

CDR3 protein: CASTFGGTNTGELFF
CDR3 DNA: TGTGCCAGCACCTTCGGGGGGACGAACACCGGGGAGCTGTTTTTT
clone size: -
D gene: TRBD2
V gene: TRBV27
J gene: TRBJ2-2

CDR3 protein: CASSYVAVYGYTF
CDR3 DNA: TGTGCCAGCAGTTACGTAGCAGTCTATGGCTACACCTTC
clone size: -
D gene: -
V gene: TRBV6-2/TRBV6-3
J gene: TRBJ1-2

CDR3 protein: CASSQDGYYGYTF
CDR3 DNA: TGTGCCAGCAGCCAAGACGGGTACTATGGCTACACCTTC
clone size: -
D gene: -
V gene: TRBV3-1/TRBV3-2
J gene: TRBJ1-2

CDR3 protein: CASSNTLNTEAFF
CDR3 DNA: TGTGCCAGCTCAAACACGTTGAACACTGAAGCTTTCTTT
clone size: -
D gene: -
V gene: TRBV18
J gene: TRBJ1-1

CDR3 protein: CASSLAVNEQFF
CDR3 DNA: TGTGCCAGCAGTTTGGCAGTCAATGAGCAGTTCTTC
clone size: -
D gene: -
V gene: TRBV28
J gene: TRBJ2-1

CDR3 protein: CASSLGVAGASEQYF
CDR3 DNA: TGCGCCAGCAGCTTGGGGGTAGCGGGAGCGAGCGAGCAGTACTTC
clone size: -
D gene: TRBD2
V gene: TRBV5-1
J gene: TRBJ2-7

CDR3 protein: CASSASGANVLTF
CDR3 DNA: TGTGCCAGCAGTGCTTCCGGGGCCAACGTCCTGACTTTC
clone size: once
D gene: -
V gene: TRBV2
J gene: TRBJ2-6

CDR3 protein: CSASSGLDVGKQYF
CDR3 DNA: TGCAGTGCTAGTTCGGGACTAGACGTTGGAAAGCAGTACTTC
clone size: once
D gene: TRBD2
V gene: TRBV20-1
J gene: TRBJ2-7

CDR3 protein: CASSPPGRNTEAFF
CDR3 DNA: TGTGCCAGCTCACCACCAGGGAGGAACACTGAAGCTTTCTTT
clone size: -
D gene: -
V gene: TRBV18
J gene: TRBJ1-1

CDR3 protein: CASSQVGTGREETQYF
CDR3 DNA: TGTGCCAGCAGCCAAGTCGGGACAGGGAGGGAAGAGACCCAGTACTTC
clone size: -
D gene: TRBD1
V gene: TRBV3-1/TRBV3-2
J gene: TRBJ2-5

CDR3 protein: CAWRPPRRAGTGELFF
CDR3 DNA: TGTGCCTGGAGGCCCCCCCGTCGGGCGGGCACCGGGGAGCTGTTTTTT
clone size: -
D gene: -
V gene: TRBV30
J gene: TRBJ2-2

CDR3 protein: CASSGVGGNQHF
CDR3 DNA: TGTGCCAGCAGTGGTGTCGGGGGGAATCAGCATTTT
clone size: few
D gene: -
V gene: TRBV3-1/TRBV3-2
J gene: TRBJ1-5

CDR3 protein: CASTLLAGANNEQFF
CDR3 DNA: TGTGCCAGCACCCTTCTAGCGGGGGCGAACAATGAGCAGTTCTTC
clone size: -
D gene: TRBD2
V gene: TRBV2
J gene: TRBJ2-1

CDR3 protein: CASSVIAGGRGQETQYF
CDR3 DNA: TGCGCCAGCAGCGTAATAGCGGGAGGGAGAGGGCAAGAGACCCAGTACTTC
clone size: few
D gene: TRBD2
V gene: TRBV4-1
J gene: TRBJ2-5

CDR3 protein: CASRPHTSGGVYEQYF
CDR3 DNA: TGTGCCAGCAGACCACATACCTCCGGGGGGGTCTACGAGCAGTACTTC
clone size: few
D gene: TRBD2
V gene: TRBV5-5
J gene: TRBJ2-7